The 16 T cell receptor beta chains below were found in one sample sequenced in a study of patients and donors after allogeneic stem cell transplantation. TCRdb re-derived calls from the RT-PCR reads in MiXCR, one entry per CDR3 protein. The sample lists about 90,000 distinct CDR3 sequences, 40% to 60% seen once, with about 58% in the top ten. Sequencing input: blood, either unsorted or a sorted T cell fraction (not recorded which). These receptor sequences come from a human donor who was either an allogeneic HSCT recipient or a stem cell or donor lymphocyte infusion donor (not recorded which). It is not recorded whose cells these are; they may come from a transplant donor.

This chain links TRBV4-3 with TRBJ1-3; no clear D. The CDR3 consists of 14 residues. From germline, CDR1 is LGHNA and CDR2 YSLEER. The germline V and J ends were trimmed by 4 bases and 4 bases, with 11 bases remaining between them. The CDR3 DNA follows: TGCGCCAGCAGCCCATATCGGTTCGGAAACACCATATATTTT. Its protein product is CASSPYRFGNTIYF.

The V gene is TRBV5-6, the J gene TRBJ2-3; D is undetermined. V was shortened by 2 bases and J by 2 bases, with 15 bases between the two germline ends. Germline V gene lookup returns CDR1 SGHDT and CDR2 YYEEEE. The CDR3 consists of 16 residues. The CDR3 DNA reads as TGTGCCAGCAGCTTTGTTCAGCCCGGTGACACAGATACGCAGTATTTT. Translation gives CASSFVQPGDTDTQYF.

CDR3 coding DNA: TGTGCCAGTAGCCGGGACAGGGAGAACACTGAAGCTTTCTTT. Its translation: CASSRDRENTEAFF. The chain is built from TRBV19 and TRBJ1-1, with 9 positions matching TRBD1. In germline, CDR1 is LNHDA, CDR2 SQIVND (reference sequence). V shed 6 bases and J 1 base; nucleotides not matched to a gene: 3. There are 14 residues in the CDR3.

V is TRBV20-1 and J is TRBJ1-1, with D unresolved. The CDR3 has 14 amino acids. The germline V gene has CDR1 DFQATT and CDR2 SNEGSKA (reference sequence). Trimming cost V 4 bases and J 0 bases, with 12 bases left between them. The CDR3 spells CSATDRGLNTEAFF. The DNA of the CDR3 is TGCAGTGCTACAGATAGAGGGTTGAACACTGAAGCTTTCTTT.

The V and J genes are TRBV4-3 and TRBJ1-2; D is perhaps TRBD1 (5 bases). This CDR3 is 15 amino acids long. In germline, CDR1 is LGHNA, CDR2 YSLEER. Between the trimmed V and J ends, which lost 1 base and 2 bases, there was a span of 11 bases. The CDR3 sequence is CASSQVPTANYGYTF. CDR3 DNA sequence: TGCGCCAGCAGCCAAGTCCCGACAGCGAACTATGGCTACACCTTC.

V gene TRBV12-3 or TRBV12-4 combines with J gene TRBJ1-5, with D uncertain. The CDR3 contains 15 residues. Trimming pared 1 base from V and 2 bases from J, leaving 9 bases between. CDR3 nucleotides: TGTGCCAGCAGTTTAGGTCACTTTGGCAATCAGCCCCAGCATTTT. Translation gives CASSLGHFGNQPQHF.

The chain's CDR3 is CSARGGGAPLNGYTF. CDR3 DNA: TGCAGTGCTAGGGGGGGTGGTGCCCCCCTAAATGGCTACACCTTC. The rearrangement uses TRBV20-1 and TRBJ1-2; tentatively, D is TRBD1 (5 bases). Germline CDR1 DFQATT, CDR2 SNEGSKA (reference sequence). Trimming pared 3 bases from V and 6 bases from J, leaving 20 bases between. The CDR3 runs to 15 residues.

This clonotype was picked up a small number of times. V gene TRBV4-1 combines with J gene TRBJ1-2, with a tentative D call TRBD1 (5 bases). The CDR3 loop spans 13 amino acids. Trimming removed 2 bases at V and 4 bases at J, with 8 bases between. Germline CDR1 is MGHRA and CDR2 is YSYEKL. CDR3 in amino acids: CASSQRDRYGYTF. CDR3 bases: TGCGCCAGCAGCCAAAGGGACCGCTATGGCTACACCTTC.

The chain joins TRBV27 to TRBJ1-2, with a possible D match to TRBD1 (6 bases). Germline assignment: CDR1 MNHEY and CDR2 SMNVEV (reference sequence). Trimming removed 5 bases at V and 4 bases at J, with 17 bases between. The CDR3 spans 15 residues. The CDR3 region has the DNA TGTGCCAGCAGTCCCAAGACAGGAGCTCTCTATGGCTACACCTTC. Translated, it gives CASSPKTGALYGYTF.

The V call is TRBV7-6, the J call TRBJ1-1; 8 bases match TRBD1. The length of the CDR3 is 15 residues. The junction had 7 bases not matched to a gene; V was cut back by 5 bases and J by 2 bases. CDR1 is SGHVS and CDR2 is FNYEAQ in the germline V gene. The CDR3 protein is CASSPGDRSNTEAFF. CDR3 nucleotide sequence: TGTGCCAGCAGCCCAGGGGACAGGTCTAACACTGAAGCTTTCTTT.

This chain joins TRBV4-1 and TRBJ1-2; D ambiguous. The V and J ends lost 4 bases and 3 bases respectively, with 15 bases between them. CDR1 is MGHRA, CDR2 YSYEKL, per germline. The CDR3 is made up of 15 amino acids. CDR3 region: CASSPPGGKHYGYTF. CDR3 in DNA: TGCGCCAGCAGCCCCCCGGGAGGAAAACACTATGGCTACACCTTC.

This clonotype came up a few times. The genes are TRBV18 and TRBJ1-6; no reliable D call. The CDR3 sequence is 16 residues long. Germline loops: CDR1 KGHSH, CDR2 LQKENI. V was shortened by 2 bases and J by 5 bases, with 13 bases between the two germline ends. The CDR3 reads CASSPLPLNHNSPLHF. The CDR3 bases are TGTGCCAGCTCACCATTGCCCTTAAACCATAATTCACCCCTCCACTTT.

The CDR3 loop is CASSLDLHSARGEKLFF. The CDR3 nucleotides read TGTGCCAGCAGCTTAGATTTGCACAGCGCTAGGGGAGAAAAACTGTTTTTT. The chain couples TRBV7-2 to TRBJ1-4; a possible D gene is TRBD1 (5 bases). CDR1 and CDR2 from the germline V gene are SGHTA and FQGNSA. V lost 1 base and J 8 bases, leaving 20 bases between the germline ends. CDR3 length: 17 residues.

With respect to this clonotype: At one end, the junction sequence differs from germline, possibly due to a read error. The chain is built from TRBV29-1 and TRBJ1-4, with a possible D match to TRBD1 (5 bases). The CDR3 runs to 12 residues. Germline-derived CDR1 and CDR2 are SQVTM and ANQGSEA. CDR3 residues: CSVTDNYEKLFF. Written as DNA, the CDR3 is TGCAGCGTTACGGACAATTATGAAAAACTTTTTTTT.

This chain uses TRBV30 with TRBJ2-7; possible D gene TRBD2, 5 bases. There are 11 residues in the CDR3. Trimming took off 1 base at V and 4 bases at J, with 5 bases between the two ends. The germline V gene has CDR1 GTSNPN and CDR2 SVGIG (reference sequence). The CDR3 DNA reads as TGTGCCTGGAGTGCGGGGTACGAGCAGTACTTC. Protein product: CAWSAGYEQYF.

The chain employs TRBV7-2 and TRBJ1-5; no definite D call. Per the germline V gene, CDR1 is SGHTA and CDR2 is FQGNSA. The CDR3 length is 14 residues. With 1 base removed from V and 6 bases from J, the gap between germline ends came to 10 bases. The DNA for the CDR3 is TGTGCCAGCAGCTTAGAAGGCGGGAGTCAGCCCCAGCATTTT. This gives the protein CASSLEGGSQPQHF.